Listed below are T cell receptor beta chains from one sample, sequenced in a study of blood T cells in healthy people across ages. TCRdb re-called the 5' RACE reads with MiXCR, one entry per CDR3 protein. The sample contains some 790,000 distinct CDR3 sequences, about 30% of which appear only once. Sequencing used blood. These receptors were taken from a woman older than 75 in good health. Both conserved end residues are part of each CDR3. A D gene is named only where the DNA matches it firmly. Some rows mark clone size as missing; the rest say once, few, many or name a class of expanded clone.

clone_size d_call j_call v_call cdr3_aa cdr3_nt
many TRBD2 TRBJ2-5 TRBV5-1 CASSPGGLAGVQETQYF TGCGCCAGCAGCCCCGGAGGACTAGCGGGGGTCCAAGAGACCCAGTACTTC
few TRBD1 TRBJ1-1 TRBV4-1 CASSQVTGGTEAFF TGCGCCAGCAGTCAAGTCACAGGGGGCACTGAAGCTTTCTTT
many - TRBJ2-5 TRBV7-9 CASSSRGLPGETQYF TGTGCCAGCAGCTCCAGAGGTCTCCCGGGGGAGACCCAGTACTTC
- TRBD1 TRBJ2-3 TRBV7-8 CASSLPQTGGTDTQYF TGTGCCAGCAGCTTACCCCAGACAGGGGGCACAGATACGCAGTATTTT
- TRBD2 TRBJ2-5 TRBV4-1 CASSQGTSGGAQETQYF TGCGCCAGCAGCCAGGGGACTAGCGGGGGGGCCCAAGAGACCCAGTACTTC
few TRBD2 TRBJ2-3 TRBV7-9 CASSLVGTSVDTKYF TGTGCCAGCAGCTTAGTAGGGACTAGCGTTGATACGAAGTATTTT
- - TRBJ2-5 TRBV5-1 CASSSVAGAEETQYF TGCGCCAGCAGCTCGGTGGCGGGGGCAGAAGAGACCCAGTACTTC
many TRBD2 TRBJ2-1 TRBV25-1 CASSVLTSGGLGEQFF TGTGCCAGCAGTGTACTGACTAGCGGGGGGCTAGGTGAGCAGTTCTTC
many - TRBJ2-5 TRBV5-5 CASIPWALGETQYF TGTGCCAGCATTCCCTGGGCCCTTGGAGAGACCCAGTACTTC
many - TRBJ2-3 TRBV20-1 CSARLPGGTDTQYF TGCAGTGCTAGACTCCCCGGGGGCACAGATACGCAGTATTTT
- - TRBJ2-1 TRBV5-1 CASSFPRPTRRVYNEQFF TGCGCCAGCAGCTTTCCTCGTCCGACCCGCAGGGTATACAATGAGCAGTTCTTC
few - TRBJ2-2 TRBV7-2 CASSPTRTNTGELFF TGTGCCAGCAGTCCTACCCGGACTAACACCGGGGAGCTGTTTTTT
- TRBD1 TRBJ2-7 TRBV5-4 CASSLGDRVGEQYF TGTGCCAGCAGCTTGGGAGACAGGGTCGGCGAGCAGTACTTC
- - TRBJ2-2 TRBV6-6 CASSFQDTSNTGELFF TGTGCCAGCAGTTTCCAGGACACATCGAACACCGGGGAGCTGTTTTTT
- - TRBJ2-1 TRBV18 CASSPSLKNNGQFF TGTGCCAGCTCACCATCCCTGAAAAACAATGGGCAGTTCTTC
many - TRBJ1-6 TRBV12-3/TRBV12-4 CASSRQGDSPLHF TGTGCCAGCAGTAGACAAGGTGATTCACCCCTCCACTTT
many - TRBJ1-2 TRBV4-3 CASSHLMAGYGYTF TGCGCCAGCAGCCACCTGATGGCGGGCTATGGCTACACCTTC
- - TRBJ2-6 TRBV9 CASSPKQAPSSGANVLTF TGTGCCAGCAGCCCCAAACAGGCTCCGAGCTCTGGGGCCAACGTCCTGACTTTC
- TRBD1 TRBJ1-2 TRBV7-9 CASSSPGQEKGYTF TGTGCCAGCAGCTCACCGGGACAGGAGAAAGGCTACACCTTC
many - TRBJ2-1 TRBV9 CASSVAATTGNEQFF TGTGCCAGCAGCGTAGCGGCAACCACTGGCAATGAGCAGTTCTTC
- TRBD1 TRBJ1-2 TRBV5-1 CASSIGQGARMEDYGYTF TGCGCCAGCAGCATCGGACAGGGGGCGCGCATGGAAGACTATGGCTACACCTTC
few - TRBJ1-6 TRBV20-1 CSARTPGAYNSPLHF TGCAGTGCCCGGACCCCCGGGGCCTATAATTCACCCCTCCACTTT
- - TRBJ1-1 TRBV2 CASSGGHNTEAFF TGTGCCAGCAGTGGGGGCCACAACACTGAAGCTTTCTTT
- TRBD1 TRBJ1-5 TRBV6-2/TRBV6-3 CASSYSGQGSNQPQHF TGTGCCAGCAGTTACTCGGGACAGGGAAGCAATCAGCCCCAGCATTTT
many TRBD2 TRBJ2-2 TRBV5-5 CASSLAAGAYSGELFF TGTGCCAGCAGCTTGGCTGCGGGAGCTTATTCCGGGGAGCTGTTTTTT
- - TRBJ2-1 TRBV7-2 CASSLVPTGPGSSYNEQFF TGTGCCAGCAGCTTAGTCCCGACAGGTCCCGGGAGCTCCTACAATGAGCAGTTCTTC
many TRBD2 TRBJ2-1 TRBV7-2 CASSSPSGGGLRDEQFF TGTGCCAGCAGCTCCCCAAGCGGGGGAGGATTGCGGGATGAGCAGTTCTTC
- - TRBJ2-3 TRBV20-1 CSARAGFVDTQYF TGCAGTGCTAGAGCGGGATTTGTAGATACGCAGTATTTT
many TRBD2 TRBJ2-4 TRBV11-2 CASSLTPLAGGPQNIQYF TGTGCCAGCAGCTTAACCCCACTAGCGGGGGGGCCCCAAAACATTCAGTACTTC
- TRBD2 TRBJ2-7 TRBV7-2 CASSLRLAGVGEQYF TGTGCCAGCAGCTTAAGACTAGCGGGAGTAGGCGAGCAGTACTTC
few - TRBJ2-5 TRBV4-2 CASSQAGGGAGGTQYF TGTGCCAGCAGCCAAGCTGGAGGGGGCGCAGGAGGGACCCAGTACTTC
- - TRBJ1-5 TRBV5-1 CASSLGGEFRPQHF TGCGCCAGCAGCTTGGGGGGGGAATTTCGGCCCCAGCATTTT
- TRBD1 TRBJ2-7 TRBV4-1 CASSQGPGTGPYEQYF TGCGCCAGCAGCCAAGGTCCCGGGACAGGGCCCTACGAGCAGTACTTC
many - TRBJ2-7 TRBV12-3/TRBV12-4 CASTAGRRPYEQYF TGTGCCAGCACCGCGGGGAGGCGGCCCTACGAGCAGTACTTC
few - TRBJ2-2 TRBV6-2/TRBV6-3 CASTFTPANTGELFF TGTGCCAGCACCTTCACTCCCGCGAACACCGGGGAGCTGTTTTTT
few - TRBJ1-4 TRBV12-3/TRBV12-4 CASSTTGRGYEKLFF TGTGCCAGCAGTACAACCGGGAGGGGGTATGAAAAACTGTTTTTT
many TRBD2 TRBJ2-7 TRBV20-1 CSANSRDYTYEQYF TGCAGTGCTAACTCCCGGGACTATACCTACGAGCAGTACTTC
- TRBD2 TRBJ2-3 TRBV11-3 CASSSVGTSLPGVQYF TGTGCCAGCAGCTCGGTGGGGACTAGTCTCCCCGGGGTGCAGTATTTT
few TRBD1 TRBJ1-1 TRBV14 CASSHHNFAGGGTEAFF TGTGCCAGCAGCCATCATAACTTTGCAGGGGGTGGGACTGAAGCTTTCTTT
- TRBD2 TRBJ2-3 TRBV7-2 CASSFGTTNYAQYF TGTGCCAGCAGCTTCGGGACTACTAACTATGCGCAGTATTTT
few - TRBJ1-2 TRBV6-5 CASSYDCRGDYGYTF TGTGCCAGCAGTTACGATTGCAGGGGAGACTATGGCTACACCTTC
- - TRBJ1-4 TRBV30 CAYRPIRENEKLFF TGTGCCTACCGTCCTATCCGGGAGAATGAAAAACTGTTTTTT
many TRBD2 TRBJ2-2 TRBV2 CASSEIAGGPYTGELFF TGTGCCAGCAGTGAAATAGCGGGGGGGCCCTACACCGGGGAGCTGTTTTTT
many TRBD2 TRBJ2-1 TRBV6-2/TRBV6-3 CASSRPLTSGVYNEQFF TGTGCCAGCAGCCGCCCCTTGACTAGCGGGGTCTACAATGAGCAGTTCTTC
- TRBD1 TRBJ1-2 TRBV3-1 CASRLDRVSGYTF TGTGCCAGCAGATTGGACAGGGTTAGTGGCTACACCTTC
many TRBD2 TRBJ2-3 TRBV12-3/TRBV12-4 CASSYPGLTLTDTQYF TGTGCCAGCAGTTACCCGGGACTAACACTAACAGATACGCAGTATTTT
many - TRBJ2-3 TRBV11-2 CASSRLVSTDTQYF TGTGCCAGCAGCCGACTAGTCAGCACAGATACGCAGTATTTT